Listed below are T cell receptor beta chains from one sample, sequenced in a study of CD8+ T cells in alopecia areata. The data were produced by immunoSEQ multiplex PCR, yet TCRdb's version contains in-frame clones alone and is incomplete. Counted here are roughly 220,000 clones, 30% to 40% occurring once; the ten biggest clones make up 0.48%. The sample was CD4+ T cells sorted from blood, taken at approximately week 31, from a patient treated with tofacitinib. All receptors come from a human donor with alopecia areata. CDR3s include the opening cysteine and the closing phenylalanine or tryptophan.

V	CDR3
TRBV9	CASSVLQGNTEAFF
TRBV2	CASTREWSVAKNIQYF
TRBV7-6	CASSFLTSGNTGELFF
TRBV27	CASSLVGGGNTEAFF
TRBV14	CASSQRSMNFQFF
TRBV7-9	CASREGQGYGYTF
TRBV27	CASRSAGTLNGMNTEAFF
TRBV4-1	CASKSGTDMNTEAFF
TRBV27	CASSFDRVSNTEAFF
TRBV4-1	CASSQPLAGSTSYEQYF
TRBV2	CASSDVSGGQPQHF
TRBV5-1	CASRTRLRDSEQYF
TRBV5-6	CASSLRGSGQPQHF
TRBV5-6	CASNTGFYEQYF
TRBV4-1	CASSQIGIHGYTF
TRBV4-2	CASSHPPGDRDHQPQHF
TRBV29-1	CSVEGRAEGGELFF
TRBV6-5	CASSLVRNTIYF
TRBV5-4	CASRSGTSSYNEQFF
TRBV30	CACDRGPYNEQFF
TRBV2	CASLPVVSSYEQYF
TRBV5-5	CASSGDGDSPLHF
TRBV6-5	CASSYSIVGYQETQYF
TRBV2	CASSRRDSPYTEAFF
TRBV5-1	CASSRGRSGRPLSYEQYF
TRBV4-1	CASSQGKGVIAYNEQFF
TRBV30	CAWREQGLVNSPLHF
TRBV9	CASSVARDRGSYGYTF
TRBV29-1	CSVEPSIEAFF
TRBV5-1	CASSLARTGSTTEAFF
TRBV6-1	CASSEAHGSLDGYTF
TRBV30	CAWSTSVITRGQGKNTEAFF
TRBV7-9	CASSLTAYEQYF
TRBV9	CASSAGTSGEETQYF
TRBV30	CARGDQPQHF
TRBV11-2	CASSLGDRENIQYF
TRBV6-5	CASSELRNTEAFF
TRBV6-6	CASRSPSGGDRTQYF
TRBV4-1	CASSPGQNTGELFF
TRBV7-9	CASSLATSGGADTQYF
TRBV11-2	CASSLYSMPNTEAFF
TRBV5-4	CASSFDSQPAEALHF
TRBV10-3	CAISEIVGQETQYF
TRBV6-5	CASSYFQRGAGEQYF
TRBV9	CASSVAGAGGNEQFF